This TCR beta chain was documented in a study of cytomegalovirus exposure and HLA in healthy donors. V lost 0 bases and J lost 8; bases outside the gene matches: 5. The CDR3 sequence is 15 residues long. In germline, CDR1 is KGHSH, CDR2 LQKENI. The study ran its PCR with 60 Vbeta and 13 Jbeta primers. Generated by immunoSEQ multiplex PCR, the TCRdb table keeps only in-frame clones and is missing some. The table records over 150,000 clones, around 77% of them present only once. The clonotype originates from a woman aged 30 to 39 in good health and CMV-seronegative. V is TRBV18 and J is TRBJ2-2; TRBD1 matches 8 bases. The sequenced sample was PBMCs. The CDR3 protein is CASSPPTGAEGELFF. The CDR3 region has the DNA TGTGCCAGCTCACCACCGACAGGGGCCGAGGGGGAGCTGTTTTTT.